The source of this T cell receptor beta chain is a study of blood T cell repertoires in COVID-19. Repertoires were generated with immunoSEQ multiplex PCR, while TCRdb's copy carries only in-frame clones and drops some. The sample lists around 280,000 clones; around 90% were seen once. Trimming left V 4 bases short and J 5 bases short, with 17 bases between. Germline values: CDR1 LNHDA, CDR2 SQIVND (reference sequence). This CDR3 is built from 16 residues. The clonotype was recovered from a woman aged 45-65 years who had recovered from COVID-19. Specimen: peripheral blood. The chain couples TRBV19 to TRBJ2-2; the D gene is possibly TRBD2 (5 bases). Here the CDR3 reads CASSTPGLGRTGELFF. The CDR3 DNA reads TGTGCCAGTAGTACCCCCGGACTGGGCCGGACCGGGGAGCTGTTTTTT. The whole variable domain, filled in from reference TRBV19 and TRBJ2-2, reads DGGITQSPKYLFRKEGQNVTLSCEQNLNHDAMYWYRQDPGQGLRLIYYSQIVNDFQKGDIAEGYSVSREKKESFPLTVTSAQKNPTAFYLCASSTPGLGRTGELFFGEGSRLTVL.